This T cell receptor beta chain stems from a study of molecular identifiers for immune sequencing clone quantification. Study-level information: In replicates, RNA from around 20,000 or 100,000 naive CD8 cells was divided five ways and four parts were sequenced. Study observations and caveats: Clones carrying above 20 RNA copies accounted for over 98% of effector molecules, under 1% in naive cells. Single-cell amounts of spiked Jurkat TCR RNA were reportedly detectable among approximately 1 million naive cells.

The length of the CDR3 is 15 residues. CDR1 and CDR2 (germline): LNHDA, SQIVND (reference sequence). The junction had 10 bases not matched to a gene; V was cut back by 5 bases and J by 3 bases. Previously reported methods and listed TCR primers produced the bulk TCR libraries. TCRdb reprocessed the PCR reads with MiXCR, giving one entry per CDR3 protein. Altogether under 650,000 distinct CDR3 sequences are present, just under 20% being singletons, with the ten largest covering about 0.9%. A word on this clonotype: The antigen remains undetermined. A read error is possible here, since a much larger clone lies one base away.

The TCR was taken from a human donor in good health. Some libraries in this study had Jurkat cell RNA spiked in. The sample consisted of naive CD8+ T cells from blood, with Jurkat cell RNA spiked in. Subset here: FACS-sorted CD8+CD4-CCR7+CD45RA+ naive T cells. This chain links TRBV19 with TRBJ2-7; 7 bases map to TRBD1. CDR3 region: CASSQTETGIYEQYF. CDR3 bases: TGTGCCAGTAGTCAAACTGAGACAGGGATCTACGAGCAGTACTTC.